These 32 T cell receptor beta chains were sequenced from one sample in a study of molecular identifiers for immune sequencing clone quantification. MiXCR was run by TCRdb on the PCR reads, yielding one entry per CDR3 protein. The sample has around 480,000 distinct CDR3 sequences, about a quarter seen once. The sequenced material came from naive CD8+ T cells from blood, with Jurkat cell RNA spiked in. Subset reported: FACS-sorted CD8+CD4-CCR7+CD45RA+ naive T cells. These receptors all come from a human donor in good health. Some libraries in this study had Jurkat cell RNA spiked in.

This clonotype turned up a few times. The chain joins TRBV6-2 or TRBV6-3 to TRBJ2-2; D remains unclear. The CDR3 is 13 residues long. Trimming took 7 bases from V and 4 from J, leaving 10 bases between them. Per the germline V gene, CDR1 is MNHEY and CDR2 is SVGEGT. DNA for the CDR3: TGTGCCAGCAATCCCATAGGCACCGGGGAGCTGTTTTTT. It translates to CASNPIGTGELFF.

Regarding this clonotype: A single base separates this from a much larger clone, so it may be a read error. V usage is TRBV12-5 and J usage is TRBJ2-3; perhaps TRBD1 as D (6 bases). This CDR3 is 15 amino acids long. From germline, CDR1 is LGHNT and CDR2 FRNRAP. V shed 2 bases and J shed 4 bases, with 13 bases lying between them. CDR3 sequence reads: CASGLIQGRADTQYF. CDR3 DNA: TGTGCTAGTGGTTTGATACAGGGTCGCGCAGATACGCAGTATTTT. The full variable domain, rest sourced from reference TRBV12-5 and TRBJ2-3, is DARVTQTPRHKVTEMGQEVTMRCQPILGHNTVFWYRQTMMQGLELLAYFRNRAPLDDSGMPKDRFSAEMPDATLATLKIQPSEPRDSAVYFCASGLIQGRADTQYFGPGTRLTVL.

Concerning this clonotype itself: The conserved phenylalanine or tryptophan normally closing the CDR3 is absent here, so this likely arose from a read error. The CDR3 region has the DNA TGTGCCTGGAGTGTACAAACTAGCACAGATACGCAGTATTCT. It yields the protein CAWSVQTSTDTQYS. V and J are TRBV30 and TRBJ2-3; no clear D. V gave up 0 bases and J gave up 0 bases, with 7 bases separating them. Germline lookup yields CDR1 GTSNPN and CDR2 SVGIG (reference sequence). CDR3 length equals 14 residues.

The table lists this clonotype with many counts. The chain uses TRBV20-1 and TRBJ2-7; D possibly corresponds to TRBD2 (5 bases). The CDR3 is made up of 12 amino acids. The V gene's germline CDR1 is DFQATT and CDR2 SNEGSKA (reference sequence). Trimming cost V 1 base and J 7 bases, with 11 bases left between them. The CDR3 nucleotides are TGCAGTGCTAGAGGGTTTGGCGGGGAGCAGTACTTC. This translates into CSARGFGGEQYF.

This clonotype was seen at least ten times. V gene TRBV29-1 combines with J gene TRBJ1-1; D call uncertain. Germline CDR1 is SQVTM and CDR2 is ANQGSEA. CDR3 length: 14 amino acids. Trimming removed 4 bases from V and 3 bases from J, with 15 bases in between. The CDR3 loop is CSVGPGEGDTEAFF. CDR3 in DNA: TGCAGCGTTGGGCCGGGTGAGGGCGACACTGAAGCTTTCTTT.

A remark on this clonotype: A much larger clone differs by one base, so this may be a read error. J is TRBJ2-5 and V is TRBV2; D possibly corresponds to TRBD1 (6 bases). The germline CDR1 and CDR2 sequences are SNHLY and FYNNEI. The ends were cut back, 3 bases at V and 0 bases at J, with 11 bases in the middle. This CDR3 contains 15 residues. The CDR3, as DNA: TGTGCCAGCAGTGACAGGGGCGGCAACCAAGAGACCCAGTACTTC. As protein: CASSDRGGNQETQYF.

As to this clonotype: Mismatch with germline at one junction end may stem from a read error. The chain carries TRBV16 and TRBJ2-7, with D possibly matching TRBD1 (5 bases). This CDR3 is built from 12 residues. Germline CDR1 and CDR2: KGHSY and FQNENV. The CDR3 is CASSQGAYEQCF. The CDR3 DNA follows: TGTGCCAGCAGCCAAGGGGCCTACGAGCAGTGCTTC.

This clonotype was recorded many times. This sequence joins TRBV7-2 and TRBJ2-1; unclear D gene. The CDR3 spans 13 residues. Germline lookup yields CDR1 SGHTA and CDR2 FQGNSA. The germline V and J ends were trimmed by 6 bases and 4 bases, with 10 bases remaining between them. The CDR3 DNA follows: TGTGCCAGCAGTCAATCTTCGTACAATGAGCAGTTCTTC. It specifies CASSQSSYNEQFF.

The table lists this clonotype with many counts. The rearrangement links TRBV4-3 to TRBJ2-3; the match to TRBD2 covers 9 bases. V dropped 5 bases and J dropped 4; count of bases not matched to a gene: 7. This CDR3 region has 15 residues. Germline CDR1 reads LGHNA; CDR2 reads YSLEER. The CDR3 coding sequence is TGCGCCAGCAGCATCGGGACTAGCACGGCAGATACGCAGTATTTT. Translation gives CASSIGTSTADTQYF.

This clonotype showed up many times. J is TRBJ2-3 and V is TRBV29-1, with D uncertain. This CDR3 spans 12 amino acids. In germline, CDR1 is SQVTM, CDR2 ANQGSEA. The V end lost 4 bases, the J end lost 0 bases, and 5 bases lay between the germline ends. The CDR3 sequence: CSVVTSTDTQYF. CDR3 bases: TGCAGCGTTGTGACCAGCACAGATACGCAGTATTTT.

The rearrangement links TRBV11-2 to TRBJ2-5, with TRBD1 identical over 8 bases. The CDR3 spans 15 residues. After removal of 6 bases from V and 4 bases from J, the junction contained 10 bases not matched to a gene. CDR1 and CDR2 (germline): SGHAT, FQNNGV. The CDR3 sequence: CASSYSRGPGETQYF. In nucleotides, the CDR3 is TGTGCCAGCAGTTACAGCAGGGGGCCTGGAGAGACCCAGTACTTC. Based on the CDR3 plus reference TRBV11-2 and TRBJ2-5, the full variable domain is EAGVAQSPRYKIIEKRQSVAFWCNPISGHATLYWYQQILGQGPKLLIQFQNNGVVDDSQLPKDRFSAERLKGVDSTLKIQPAKLEDSAVYLCASSYSRGPGETQYFGPGTRLLVL.

This rearrangement joins TRBV30 to TRBJ1-1; possibly TRBD1 for D (5 bases). CDR3 length equals 14 residues. Trimming took 5 bases from V and 6 from J, leaving 19 bases between them. Germline V gene data show CDR1 as GTSNPN and CDR2 as SVGIG (reference sequence). CDR3 protein: CAWLLAGVDPEAFF. In DNA, the CDR3 is TGTGCCTGGTTACTCGCGGGGGTGGACCCTGAAGCTTTCTTT.

CDR3 bases: TGTGCCAGCACCCCACCAGCAGGGTTTAATAGCGGGGCCTCCTACGAGCAGTACTTC. Translated, it gives CASTPPAGFNSGASYEQYF. This chain uses TRBV28 with TRBJ2-7; TRBD2 aligns across 8 bases. The length of the CDR3 is 19 residues. V dropped 7 bases and J dropped 0; count of bases not matched to a gene: 20. CDR1 and CDR2 from the germline V gene are MDHEN and SYDVKM.

This clonotype was seen ten or more times. The chain has TRBV28 and TRBJ2-7, with a tentative D call TRBD2 (5 bases). This CDR3 comprises 15 residues. CDR1 and CDR2 (germline): MDHEN, SYDVKM. Trimming cost V 4 bases and J 6 bases, with 19 bases left between them. CDR3 residues: CASSSLRDIGTEQYF. The CDR3 DNA follows: TGTGCCAGCAGTTCACTCCGGGATATCGGCACCGAGCAGTACTTC. The full variable domain, with the rest looked up from reference TRBV28 and TRBJ2-7, is DVKVTQSSRYLVKRTGEKVFLECVQDMDHENMFWYRQDPGLGLRLIYFSYDVKMKEKGDIPEGYSVSREKKERFSLILESASTNQTSMYLCASSSLRDIGTEQYFGPGTRLTVT.

This clonotype was found many times. The chain carries TRBV18 and TRBJ1-5; D is ambiguous. CDR1 and CDR2 (germline): KGHSH, LQKENI. The CDR3 runs 13 residues. V lost 3 bases and J lost 8, with 11 bases in between. The CDR3 DNA follows: TGTGCCAGCTCACCCCAGGAGTATGAGCCCCAGCATTTT. Translation: CASSPQEYEPQHF.

V gene TRBV27 combines with J gene TRBJ2-3; no definite D call. The CDR3 spans 14 residues. Germline V CDR1 and CDR2: MNHEY, SMNVEV (reference sequence). V was pared by 5 bases and J by 1 base, with 10 bases between. CDR3 loop: CASSNTFGTDTQYF. The CDR3 DNA sequence: TGTGCCAGCAGTAACACTTTCGGCACAGATACGCAGTATTTT.

This clonotype was recorded a few times. The rearrangement joins TRBV5-3 to TRBJ2-3, with 9 bases aligning to TRBD2. TRBV5-3 is sorted into the ORF group, with uncertain function. CDR3 length: 16 residues. The V segment lost 8 bases and the J segment 2 bases; nucleotides outside the gene matches: 12. The CDR3 loop is CASSRGLADLTDTQYF. DNA for the CDR3: TGTGCCAGCAGTAGGGGACTAGCTGACCTCACAGATACGCAGTATTTT.

This clonotype was observed a handful of times. V usage is TRBV28 and J usage is TRBJ2-7, with D possibly being TRBD2 (5 bases). The CDR3 covers 15 residues. Germline CDR1 reads MDHEN; CDR2 reads SYDVKM. The V gene lost 3 bases and the J gene lost 2 bases, with 14 bases spanning the gap. The DNA of the CDR3 is TGTGCCAGCAGTTTGCGAGGACTCCAGACCTACGAGCAGTACTTC. It specifies CASSLRGLQTYEQYF.

This clonotype was recorded a few times. This rearrangement joins TRBV27 to TRBJ2-3; 9 nucleotides align to TRBD2. V shed 1 base, J shed 1 base, and the junction held 12 bases outside the gene matches. From germline, CDR1 is MNHEY and CDR2 SMNVEV (reference sequence). This CDR3 has 19 residues. The CDR3 DNA reads as TGTGCCAGCAGTTTATTGTCAGGAGCGGGAGGATTACGCACAGATACGCAGTATTTT. This encodes CASSLLSGAGGLRTDTQYF.

This clonotype was seen repeatedly, ten times or more. The chain combines TRBV19 with TRBJ1-5, with D uncertain. Germline loops: CDR1 LNHDA, CDR2 SQIVND (reference sequence). The CDR3 is made up of 14 amino acids. V lost 3 bases and J 6 bases, leaving 12 bases between the germline ends. The CDR3 DNA reads as TGTGCCAGTAGTATTTGGCAGTTAGCTCAGCCCCAGCATTTT. As protein: CASSIWQLAQPQHF.

As to this clonotype: Compared with germline, one end of the junction differs, possibly owing to a read error. J is TRBJ2-7 and V is TRBV27; 11 bases map to TRBD1. CDR3 length equals 14 residues. CDR1 is MNHEY and CDR2 is SMNVEV in the germline V gene (reference sequence). CDR3: CASRGTGGSYERYF. Here the CDR3 DNA reads TGTGCCAGCAGGGGGACAGGGGGTTCCTACGAGCGGTACTTC.

The chain couples TRBV6-2 or TRBV6-3 to TRBJ1-1; possibly TRBD1 for D (6 bases). The CDR3 loop spans 13 amino acids. Trimming took 10 bases from V and 0 from J, leaving 12 bases between them. Germline values: CDR1 MNHEY, CDR2 SVGEGT. The CDR3 sequence: CATTGLMNTEAFF. The CDR3 DNA is TGTGCCACCACAGGGCTCATGAACACTGAAGCTTTCTTT.

The V and J genes are TRBV4-1 and TRBJ2-7; 10 bases are shared with TRBD1. The ends lost 8 bases at V and 4 bases at J; junction bases unmatched: 8. The germline gives CDR1 MGHRA, CDR2 YSYEKL. This CDR3 region has 14 residues. The CDR3 DNA reads as TGCGCCAGCGGCCCGGGACAGGGGAGGTACGAGCAGTACTTC. It codes for CASGPGQGRYEQYF.

This clonotype was recorded at least ten times. The rearrangement uses TRBV29-1 and TRBJ2-7; D gene unclear. V gave up 7 bases and J gave up 6 bases, with 13 bases separating them. CDR3 length: 11 residues. CDR1 is SQVTM, CDR2 ANQGSEA, per germline. This CDR3 is CSALVVGEQYF. The CDR3 nucleotides read TGCAGCGCGCTCGTTGTCGGCGAGCAGTACTTC.

Concerning this clonotype itself: This may arise from a read error, as a much more abundant clone is one base away. The V call is TRBV7-2, the J call TRBJ2-3; D might be TRBD1 or TRBD2, each matching 5 bases. Germline CDR1 reads SGHTA; CDR2 reads FQGNSA. CDR3 size: 14 residues. CDR3 sequence: CASSLAWQGDKQYF. CDR3 in DNA: TGTGCCAGCAGCTTAGCGTGGCAGGGAGATAAGCAGTATTTT. Looking up the rest from reference TRBV7-2 and TRBJ2-3 gives the full variable domain: GAGVSQSPSNKVTEKGKDVELRCDPISGHTALYWYRQSLGQGLEFLIYFQGNSAPDKSGLPSDRFSAERTGGSVSTLTIQRTQQEDSAVYLCASSLAWQGDKQYFGPGTRLTVL.

The gene calls are TRBV28 and TRBJ1-4; 8 positions agree with TRBD1. Germline V gene data show CDR1 as MDHEN and CDR2 as SYDVKM. The CDR3 runs to 15 residues. Losses at the gene ends were 5 bases for V and 5 bases for J; bases not matched to a gene: 7. CDR3 loop: CASSPHRTGNEKLFF. The CDR3 nucleotides are TGTGCCAGCAGTCCGCACAGGACAGGGAATGAAAAACTGTTTTTT. Together with reference TRBV28 and TRBJ1-4, the CDR3 gives the full variable domain: DVKVTQSSRYLVKRTGEKVFLECVQDMDHENMFWYRQDPGLGLRLIYFSYDVKMKEKGDIPEGYSVSREKKERFSLILESASTNQTSMYLCASSPHRTGNEKLFFGSGTQLSVL.

Turning to this clonotype: With a much larger clone just one base away, this may be a read error. The chain uses TRBV4-2 and TRBJ2-7; 14 bases map to TRBD2. This CDR3 has 16 amino acids. From germline, CDR1 is LGHNA and CDR2 YNFKEQ. The CDR3 here is CGSSQEGTSGSGEQYF. The DNA of the CDR3 is TGTGGCAGCAGCCAGGAGGGGACTAGCGGGAGTGGCGAGCAGTACTTC.

The J gene is TRBJ2-7, the V gene TRBV18; 13 bases are shared with TRBD2. With 3 bases clipped from V and 2 bases from J, the junction kept 7 bases outside the gene matches. The CDR3 sequence is 17 residues long. The V gene's germline CDR1 is KGHSH and CDR2 LQKENI. CDR3 loop: CASSPRLAGGDAYEQYF. The DNA for the CDR3 is TGTGCCAGCTCACCGAGACTAGCGGGGGGCGATGCCTACGAGCAGTACTTC.

In this sample, this clonotype turned up a few times. V usage is TRBV6-6 and J usage is TRBJ1-2, with 9 nucleotides matching TRBD1. CDR1 MNHNY and CDR2 SVGAGI come from the germline V gene (reference sequence). V shed 2 bases and J 8 bases; nucleotides not matched to a gene: 12. This CDR3 has 16 amino acids. As DNA, the CDR3 is TGTGCCAGCAGTTACCTAATTACTGGACAGGGGAGAGGCTACACCTTC. This translates into CASSYLITGQGRGYTF.

Many counts were recorded for this clonotype. Germline is not matched at one junction end, which may reflect a read error. The rearrangement links TRBV20-1 to TRBJ2-7; unclear D gene. The CDR3 loop spans 10 amino acids. Germline V gene lookup returns CDR1 DFQATT and CDR2 SNEGSKA (reference sequence). The CDR3 DNA follows: TGCAGTGCTGGAGACTACGAGCAGTACTTC. Translated: CSAGDYEQYF.

This clonotype has a count of ten or more. The V gene is TRBV7-9, the J gene TRBJ2-7; D is perhaps TRBD1 (6 bases). CDR1 is SEHNR and CDR2 is FQNEAQ in the germline V gene (reference sequence). The CDR3 runs 16 residues. Trimming stripped 4 bases from V and 6 bases from J, with 22 bases between. The CDR3 coding sequence is TGTGCCAGCAGCTCGACCATACAGGGTAGGGCAGGCGAGCAGTACTTC. Translated, it gives CASSSTIQGRAGEQYF.

This clonotype was observed a handful of times. This chain connects TRBV7-9 to TRBJ2-7, with D perhaps TRBD1 (6 bases). The CDR3 is 13 amino acids. CDR1 and CDR2 (germline): SEHNR, FQNEAQ (reference sequence). V gave up 5 bases and J gave up 7 bases, with 15 bases separating them. The CDR3 DNA follows: TGTGCCAGCAGCGGACAGAACCTGGGGGAGCAGTACTTC. It yields the protein CASSGQNLGEQYF.